Listed here are 9 T cell receptor beta chains from one sample, sequenced in a study of naive and memory T cell subsets. Both TRBC1 and TRBC2 were covered by a beta constant-region primer of two equimolar oligonucleotides. The ligated cDNA underwent four PCR rounds using SP2 and nested alpha and beta constant-region primers. Each CDR3 protein gets one entry after TCRdb re-called the UMI-ligation and nested PCR reads with MiXCR. This table has 120,000 or so distinct CDR3 sequences, about 36% appearing once. The sequencing input was central memory CD4+ T cells from blood. The source is a human donor in good health.

The chain is built from TRBV7-9 and TRBJ2-1, with D possibly TRBD1 on 5 matching bases. The germline V gene has CDR1 SEHNR and CDR2 FQNEAQ (reference sequence). The CDR3 length is 11 residues. V was clipped by 8 bases and J by 5 bases, with 7 bases between them. The CDR3 loop is CASGQNNEQFF. In DNA, the CDR3 is TGTGCCAGCGGACAAAACAATGAGCAGTTCTTC.

This clonotype was seen only a few times. CDR3 protein: CASSLSAGTSGRISSYNEQFF. The CDR3 region has the DNA TGTGCCAGCAGCTTATCCGCCGGGACTAGCGGGAGGATCAGCTCCTACAATGAGCAGTTCTTC. The chain links TRBV11-2 to TRBJ2-1, with 15 bases lining up with TRBD2. After removal of 2 bases from V and 0 bases from J, the junction contained 11 bases not matched to a gene. The CDR3 covers 21 residues. The germline CDR1 and CDR2 sequences are SGHAT and FQNNGV.

The rearrangement links TRBV29-1 to TRBJ1-6; TRBD1 might be the D (5 bases). Germline values: CDR1 SQVTM, CDR2 ANQGSEA. CDR3 length equals 14 residues. Trimming left V 4 bases short and J 7 bases short, with 14 bases between. The DNA of the CDR3 is TGCAGCGTTGCAGTCACAGGAGACAATTCACCCCTCCACTTT. Translation gives CSVAVTGDNSPLHF.

This clonotype was detected ten times or more. This chain joins TRBV5-1 and TRBJ1-1, with D unclear. Germline V CDR1 and CDR2: SGHRS, YFSETQ. The V gene lost 0 bases and the J gene lost 0 bases, with 3 bases spanning the gap. This CDR3 region has 13 residues. The chain's CDR3 is CASSLGVNTEAFF. The CDR3 DNA reads as TGCGCCAGCAGCTTGGGGGTGAACACTGAAGCTTTCTTT.

V and J are TRBV2 and TRBJ1-5; 8 bases are a match to TRBD1. CDR3 length: 17 amino acids. J lost 0 bases, V lost 6 bases, and 10 bases had no gene match. CDR1 SNHLY and CDR2 FYNNEI come from the germline V gene. CDR3: CASSGVPGQDSNQPQHF. The CDR3 bases are TGTGCCAGCAGCGGAGTACCGGGACAGGATAGCAATCAGCCCCAGCATTTT.

This clonotype was seen a handful of times. The genes are TRBV28 and TRBJ2-1; 13 bases fit TRBD2. J lost 6 bases, V lost 8 bases, and 7 bases had no gene match. CDR1 is MDHEN and CDR2 is SYDVKM in the germline V gene. CDR3 length equals 15 residues. The DNA for the CDR3 is TGTGCCAGCCAAACTAGCGGGAGGGCCCTCAATGAGCAGTTCTTC. This codes for CASQTSGRALNEQFF.

In its sample, this clonotype was seen a few times. This chain connects TRBV12-3 or TRBV12-4 to TRBJ2-1; D ambiguous. V was shortened by 8 bases and J by 7 bases, with 9 bases between the two germline ends. The CDR3 contains 11 residues. Written as DNA, the CDR3 is TGTGCCAGCGGGAATCGAAATGAGCAGTTCTTC. Translated: CASGNRNEQFF.

The CDR3 nucleotides read TGTGCCAGCAGCCTCGACAGGGGGCTTATATTCTTC. Protein product: CASSLDRGLIFF. The J gene is TRBJ2-1, the V gene TRBV12-3 or TRBV12-4; 10 nucleotides align to TRBD1. The CDR3 runs 12 residues. The V gene end was trimmed by 6 bases and the J gene end by 16 bases; junction bases not matched to a gene: 9.

This clonotype was seen ten or more times. This chain joins TRBV30 and TRBJ2-4, with 11 positions matching TRBD2. Germline CDR1 reads GTSNPN; CDR2 reads SVGIG (reference sequence). This CDR3 comprises 14 residues. J lost 6 bases, V lost 3 bases, and 4 bases had no gene match. The CDR3 DNA follows: TGTGCCTGGAGACCCGGGACTAGCGGAAACATTCAGTACTTC. It yields the protein CAWRPGTSGNIQYF.